This TCR beta chain was obtained from a study of beta chain features in type 1 diabetes. Study-level information: When patients were set against healthy donors, age, gender and cell yields were similar.

Turning to this clone: Antigen: not known.

The CDR3 runs 15 residues. The V segment lost 4 bases and the J segment 4 bases; nucleotides outside the gene matches: 9. Germline V gives CDR1 MGHRA, CDR2 YSYEKL. The study reverse transcribed the entire isolated RNA, so it sequenced expressed TCRB transcripts. Generated by immunoSEQ multiplex PCR, the TCRdb table keeps only in-frame clones and is missing some. The repertoire holds a few hundred thousand clones, with 16% as singletons. Over 95% purity was reached by all sorted populations. Regarding the study as a whole: TCRB CDR3s from Type 1 diabetes patients were moderately but significantly shorter in all four CD4+ subsets.

What was sequenced was naive CD4+ T cells from blood. V gene TRBV4-1 combines with J gene TRBJ2-7, with TRBD1 matching over 8 bases. The clonotype originates from a man aged 30 to 39 with type 1 diabetes. The CDR3 is CASSRLGQGAYEQYF. The CDR3 DNA is TGCGCCAGCAGCCGATTGGGGCAGGGGGCGTACGAGCAGTACTTC.